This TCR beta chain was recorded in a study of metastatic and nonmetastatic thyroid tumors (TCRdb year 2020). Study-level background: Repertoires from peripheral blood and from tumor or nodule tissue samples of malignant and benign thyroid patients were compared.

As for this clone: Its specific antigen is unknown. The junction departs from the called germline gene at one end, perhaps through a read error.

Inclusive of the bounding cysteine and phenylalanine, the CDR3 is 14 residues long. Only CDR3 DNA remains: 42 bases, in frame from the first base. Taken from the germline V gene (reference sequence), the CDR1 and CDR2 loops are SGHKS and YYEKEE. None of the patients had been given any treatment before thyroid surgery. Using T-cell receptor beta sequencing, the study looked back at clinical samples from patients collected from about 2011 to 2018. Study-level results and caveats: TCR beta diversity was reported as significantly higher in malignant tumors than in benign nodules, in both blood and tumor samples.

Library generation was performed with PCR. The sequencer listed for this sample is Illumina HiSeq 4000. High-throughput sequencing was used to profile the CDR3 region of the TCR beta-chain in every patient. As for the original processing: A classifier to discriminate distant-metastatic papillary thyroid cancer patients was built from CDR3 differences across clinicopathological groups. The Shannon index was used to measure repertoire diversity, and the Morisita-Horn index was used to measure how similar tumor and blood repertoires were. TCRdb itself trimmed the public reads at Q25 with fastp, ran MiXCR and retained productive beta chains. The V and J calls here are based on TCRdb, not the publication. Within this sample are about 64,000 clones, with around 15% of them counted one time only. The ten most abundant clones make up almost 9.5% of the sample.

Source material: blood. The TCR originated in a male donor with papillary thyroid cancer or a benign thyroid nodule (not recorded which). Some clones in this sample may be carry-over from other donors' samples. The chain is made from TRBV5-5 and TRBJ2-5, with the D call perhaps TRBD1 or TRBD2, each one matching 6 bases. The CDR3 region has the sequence CACAQVGGQETQYF. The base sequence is TGTGCCTGCGCCCAGGTTGGGGGGCAAGAGACGCAGTACTTC.